The 25 T cell receptor beta chains in this list originate from one sample, sequenced in a study of blood T cell repertoires in COVID-19. The data were produced by immunoSEQ multiplex PCR, yet TCRdb's version contains in-frame clones alone and is incomplete. The repertoire includes around 200,000 clones, 75% to 90% of them detected once, and roughly 1.2% sits in the top ten. Specimen: PBMCs or T cells enriched from blood (not recorded which). The receptors were gathered from a young man who had recovered from COVID-19.

The chain has TRBV3-1 (or the pseudogene TRBV3-2) and TRBJ2-5; TRBD2 matches 11 bases. The germline V gene has CDR1 LGHDT and CDR2 YNNKEL (reference sequence). Germline trimming cut 0 bases from V and 5 bases from J; bases unmatched to any gene: 14. CDR3 length: 19 amino acids. CDR3 sequence (DNA): TGTGCCAGCAGCCAAGATTCCCCTAGCGGGAGGTATGGGTTGGAGACCCAGTACTTC. Amino acid sequence: CASSQDSPSGRYGLETQYF.

V and J are TRBV11-3 and TRBJ2-7; D is ambiguous. There are 14 residues in the CDR3. Germline-derived CDR1 and CDR2 are SGHNT and YENEEA. V lost 1 base and J 7 bases, leaving 14 bases between the germline ends. Here the CDR3 DNA reads TGTGCCAGCAGCTTAGGGTCGGCCCCAGCGGAGCAGTACTTC. It codes for CASSLGSAPAEQYF.

This sequence joins TRBV14 and TRBJ2-3; 9 bases are shared with TRBD2. Germline assignment: CDR1 SGHDN and CDR2 FVKESK. V trimming: 4 bases; J trimming: 13 bases; junction bases outside the gene matches: 12. The CDR3 totals 14 residues. CDR3 in amino acids: CASSPEWRGGEKYF. CDR3 coding DNA: TGTGCCAGCAGCCCCGAGTGGCGGGGGGGCGAGAAGTATTTT.

J is TRBJ1-1 and V is TRBV27; 8 bases agree with TRBD1. Germline V gene data show CDR1 as MNHEY and CDR2 as SMNVEV (reference sequence). This CDR3 is 16 amino acids long. The trim removed 2 bases at V and 0 bases at J, leaving 5 bases unmatched. The CDR3: CASSLGTGTMNTEAFF. CDR3 nucleotide sequence: TGTGCCAGCAGTTTAGGGACAGGAACTATGAACACTGAAGCTTTCTTT.

The rearrangement uses TRBV19 and TRBJ2-5; a possible D gene is TRBD1 (5 bases). The CDR3 has 19 amino acids. Germline loops: CDR1 LNHDA, CDR2 SQIVND (reference sequence). With 3 bases removed from V and 5 bases from J, the gap between germline ends came to 28 bases. DNA of the CDR3: TGTGCCAGTAGTATGGATGTCTGGTCTGGGCAGGGCTTGGGGGAGACCCAGTACTTC. Translation gives CASSMDVWSGQGLGETQYF. Complete variable domain (other parts from reference TRBV19 and TRBJ2-5): DGGITQSPKYLFRKEGQNVTLSCEQNLNHDAMYWYRQDPGQGLRLIYYSQIVNDFQKGDIAEGYSVSREKKESFPLTVTSAQKNPTAFYLCASSMDVWSGQGLGETQYFGPGTRLLVL.

This sequence joins TRBV20-1 and TRBJ2-5; 13 bases map to TRBD2. The germline CDR1 and CDR2 sequences are DFQATT and SNEGSKA (reference sequence). The ends lost 3 bases at V and 4 bases at J; junction bases unmatched: 5. This CDR3 contains 15 residues. Here the CDR3 reads CSASFTSGGAETQYF. CDR3 nucleotide sequence: TGCAGTGCTAGTTTCACTAGCGGGGGGGCAGAGACCCAGTACTTC.

The chain couples TRBV7-6 to TRBJ2-7; 7 bases align to TRBD1. Germline assignment: CDR1 SGHVS and CDR2 FNYEAQ. CDR3 length: 13 residues. The J segment lost 3 bases and the V segment lost 5 bases, leaving 4 bases of the junction unmatched. This CDR3 is CASSPGQIYEQYF. For the CDR3, the DNA is TGTGCCAGCAGCCCGGGACAGATCTACGAGCAGTACTTC.

The CDR3: CASRDYPYNEQFF. The CDR3, as DNA: TGCGCCAGCAGAGACTACCCCTACAATGAGCAGTTCTTC. This chain joins TRBV5-1 and TRBJ2-1; D perhaps matches TRBD2 (5 bases). Between the trimmed V and J ends, which lost 5 bases and 2 bases, there was a span of 8 bases. The CDR3 is 13 amino acids. Germline V gene lookup returns CDR1 SGHRS and CDR2 YFSETQ.

This chain links TRBV5-4 with TRBJ2-3, with TRBD2 matching over 9 bases. The CDR3 contains 17 residues. Germline-derived CDR1 and CDR2 are SGHNT and YYREEE (reference sequence). The V segment lost 3 bases and the J segment 6 bases; nucleotides outside the gene matches: 14. The DNA for the CDR3 is TGTGCCAGCAGCTGGCCCTTGGGGCGGGAGGGCATGGATACGCAGTATTTT. Translating it yields CASSWPLGREGMDTQYF.

The chain links TRBV10-3 to TRBJ2-2, with 9 bases lining up with TRBD1. J gave up 7 bases and V 6 bases, and 9 bases lay outside the gene matches. Germline CDR1 reads ENHRY; CDR2 reads SYGVKD. The CDR3 consists of 15 residues. CDR3 coding DNA: TGTGCCATCAGGGAAACCGGGACAGGGATCGGGGAGCTGTTTTTT. It codes for CAIRETGTGIGELFF.

In DNA form, the CDR3 reads TGTGCCAGCCTTCGGACAGGGGCGGTCGAGCAGTACTTC. Amino acids: CASLRTGAVEQYF. This chain connects TRBV25-1 to TRBJ2-7, with 9 positions matching TRBD1. CDR1 is MGHDK, CDR2 SYGVNS, per germline. The CDR3 runs 13 residues. J lost 6 bases, V lost 8 bases, and 8 bases had no gene match.

The chain employs TRBV5-5 and TRBJ2-5; 8 bases are a match to TRBD1. The V segment lost 2 bases and the J segment 2 bases; nucleotides outside the gene matches: 8. The CDR3 runs to 16 residues. Germline CDR1 reads SGHKS; CDR2 reads YYEKEE (reference sequence). The CDR3 reads CASSFSSGTGQETQYF. The CDR3, as DNA: TGTGCCAGCAGCTTTAGCTCCGGGACAGGACAAGAGACCCAGTACTTC.

This chain uses TRBV11-2 with TRBJ2-7; TRBD2 matches 8 bases. This CDR3 spans 15 amino acids. The V gene's germline CDR1 is SGHAT and CDR2 FQNNGV. The V gene end was trimmed by 5 bases and the J gene end by 3 bases; junction bases not matched to a gene: 9. For the CDR3, the DNA is TGTGCCAGCAGCCCTTATACCGGGGGGGTCTACGAGCAGTACTTC. This gives the protein CASSPYTGGVYEQYF.

This rearrangement joins TRBV10-1 to TRBJ2-3; 9 bases are a match to TRBD2. Trimming at V came to 0 bases and at J to 6 bases, leaving 7 bases not matched to a gene. CDR1 is WNHNN and CDR2 is SYGVQD in the germline V gene (reference sequence). The CDR3 covers 16 residues. The CDR3 DNA reads as TGCGCCAGCAGTGAGTCGTGGAGTAGCGGGGGTGATACGCAGTATTTT. Its protein product is CASSESWSSGGDTQYF.

J is TRBJ2-4 and V is TRBV29-1, with 7 positions matching TRBD1. Germline CDR1 is SQVTM and CDR2 is ANQGSEA. Unmatched junction bases numbered 13, after V lost 7 bases and J lost 4 bases. The CDR3 extends over 15 amino acids. The CDR3: CSAGTGDVEKNIQYF. The CDR3 DNA sequence: TGCAGCGCCGGAACAGGGGACGTCGAGAAAAACATTCAGTACTTC.

The genes are TRBV11-2 and TRBJ1-2; 7 bases line up with TRBD1. Trimming took 1 base from V and 3 from J; bases not matched to a gene: 8. Germline V gene lookup returns CDR1 SGHAT and CDR2 FQNNGV. This CDR3 is built from 16 residues. As DNA, the CDR3 is TGTGCCAGCAGCTTAGCCATAACAGGGGAGGACTATGGCTACACCTTC. It specifies CASSLAITGEDYGYTF.

The chain joins TRBV4-1 to TRBJ1-6; the D gene is possibly TRBD1 (5 bases). Germline V gene sequence: CDR1 MGHRA, CDR2 YSYEKL. This CDR3 spans 16 amino acids. Trimming pared 5 bases from V and 0 bases from J, leaving 11 bases between. The CDR3 sequence: CASSLQVFSYNSPLHF. CDR3 nucleotide sequence: TGCGCCAGCAGCTTACAGGTTTTCTCCTATAATTCACCCCTCCACTTT.

The chain recombines TRBV24-1 with TRBJ2-5; D uncertain. This CDR3 has 12 amino acids. Looked up from germline, CDR1 is KGHDR and CDR2 is SFDVKD. The germline V and J ends were trimmed by 4 bases and 2 bases, with 4 bases remaining between them. CDR3 in DNA: TGTGCCACCAGTGACTTTCAAGAGACCCAGTACTTC. Its translation is CATSDFQETQYF.

The gene calls are TRBV11-2 and TRBJ2-3, with D maybe TRBD1 (5 bases). Between the trimmed V and J ends, which lost 2 bases and 4 bases, there was a span of 16 bases. Germline CDR1 reads SGHAT; CDR2 reads FQNNGV. CDR3 length: 16 residues. The CDR3 DNA reads TGTGCCAGCAGCTTATCCAACGGAGTCAGGGCAGATACGCAGTATTTT. It translates to CASSLSNGVRADTQYF. Variable domain in full (rest from reference TRBV11-2 and TRBJ2-3): EAGVAQSPRYKIIEKRQSVAFWCNPISGHATLYWYQQILGQGPKLLIQFQNNGVVDDSQLPKDRFSAERLKGVDSTLKIQPAKLEDSAVYLCASSLSNGVRADTQYFGPGTRLTVL.

The chain employs TRBV7-9 and TRBJ1-5; 8 positions agree with TRBD1. The V gene end was trimmed by 1 base and the J gene end by 1 base; junction bases not matched to a gene: 6. This CDR3 is built from 17 residues. The germline V gene encodes CDR1 SEHNR and CDR2 FQNEAQ (reference sequence). The CDR3 reads CASSLGAGGPSNQPQHF. The CDR3 bases are TGTGCCAGCAGCTTAGGCGCAGGGGGCCCCAGCAATCAGCCCCAGCATTTT.

This clone was detected only a few times. The J gene is TRBJ2-7, the V gene TRBV2; perhaps TRBD1 as D (6 bases). The CDR3 extends over 12 amino acids. Germline V CDR1 and CDR2: SNHLY, FYNNEI. V lost 6 bases, J lost 0 bases, and 6 bases lay in between. The CDR3 bases are TGTGCCAGCAGACAGGGCTCCTACGAGCAGTACTTC. It is translated as CASRQGSYEQYF. The full variable domain, rest sourced from reference TRBV2 and TRBJ2-7, is EPEVTQTPSHQVTQMGQEVILRCVPISNHLYFYWYRQILGQKVEFLVSFYNNEISEKSEIFDDQFSVERPDGSNFTLKIRSTKLEDSAMYFCASRQGSYEQYFGPGTRLTVT.

J is TRBJ1-4 and V is TRBV5-5; D might be TRBD1 (6 bases). Trimming took 1 base from V and 7 from J, leaving 11 bases between them. CDR3 length equals 14 residues. Germline CDR1 is SGHKS and CDR2 is YYEKEE (reference sequence). The CDR3 DNA reads TGTGCCAGCAGCTTGTCAGGGGTCGGTGAAAAACTGTTTTTT. Protein: CASSLSGVGEKLFF.

This chain connects TRBV11-2 to TRBJ2-7, with a possible D match to TRBD1 (5 bases). The CDR3 runs to 14 residues. V shed 5 bases and J shed 0 bases, with 11 bases lying between them. CDR1 SGHAT and CDR2 FQNNGV come from the germline V gene. The CDR3 here is CASSPDSSSYEQYF. In nucleotides, the CDR3 is TGTGCCAGCAGCCCTGACAGTAGCTCCTACGAGCAGTACTTC.

The J gene is TRBJ2-7, the V gene TRBV6-5; D perhaps matches TRBD1 (5 bases). The CDR3 totals 14 residues. Germline values: CDR1 MNHEY, CDR2 SVGAGI. With 8 bases removed from V and 1 base from J, the gap between germline ends came to 15 bases. CDR3 coding DNA: TGTGCCAGCGGGAAGGCAGGGCAATCCTACGAGCAGTACTTC. It yields the protein CASGKAGQSYEQYF.

The chain uses TRBV29-1 and TRBJ2-7, with no clear D. V lost 6 bases, J lost 0 bases, and 18 bases lay in between. Looked up from germline, CDR1 is SQVTM and CDR2 is ANQGSEA. The CDR3 consists of 15 residues. In nucleotides, the CDR3 is TGCAGCGTCCGAAAAAACTTACAGAGCTCCTACGAGCAGTACTTC. Its protein is CSVRKNLQSSYEQYF.